These T cell receptor beta chains were read from a single sample in a study of shared clonotypes between healthy human individuals. Only in-frame clones appear in the TCRdb table, and some are missing; sequencing was by immunoSEQ multiplex PCR. The data contain around 2.3 million clones, almost 96% of them singletons. The sequencing input was naive CD4+ T cells sorted from blood. These receptors were obtained from a man aged 18 to 29 in good health. The CDR3 runs from the conserved cysteine through the conserved F or W. Each record gives: V gene, clone size, J gene, D gene, CDR3 protein, CDR3 DNA. D genes are given only for firm matches. Only part of the rows carry a size: once, few, many, or a class if the clone is expanded.

v_gene: TRBV10-1; abundance: NA; j_gene: TRBJ2-3; d_gene: TRBD2; CDR3aa: CASAFRGEAGVRGTDTQYF; CDR3nt: TGCGCCAGCGCTTTCCGGGGAGAAGCGGGAGTAAGAGGGACAGATACGCAGTATTTT
v_gene: TRBV30; abundance: NA; j_gene: TRBJ2-5; d_gene: NA; CDR3aa: CAWSVKETQYF; CDR3nt: TGTGCCTGGAGTGTTAAAGAGACCCAGTACTTC
v_gene: TRBV9; abundance: NA; j_gene: TRBJ1-2; d_gene: NA; CDR3aa: CASSVDGQSYGYTF; CDR3nt: TGTGCCAGCAGCGTAGATGGACAGTCCTATGGCTACACCTTC
v_gene: TRBV18; abundance: once; j_gene: TRBJ2-1; d_gene: TRBD2; CDR3aa: CASSPGTNNEQFF; CDR3nt: TGTGCCAGCTCACCAGGGACTAACAATGAGCAGTTCTTC
v_gene: TRBV4-3; abundance: NA; j_gene: TRBJ2-5; d_gene: NA; CDR3aa: CASSLYRAETQYF; CDR3nt: TGCGCCAGCAGCCTATACAGGGCCGAGACCCAGTACTTC
v_gene: TRBV27; abundance: NA; j_gene: TRBJ2-5; d_gene: NA; CDR3aa: CASRELSGGETQYF; CDR3nt: TGTGCCAGCAGAGAGCTCTCGGGTGGGGAGACCCAGTACTTC
v_gene: TRBV2; abundance: NA; j_gene: TRBJ1-5; d_gene: NA; CDR3aa: CASRPDGVSNQPQHF; CDR3nt: TGTGCCAGCCGACCCGACGGGGTTAGCAATCAGCCCCAGCATTTT
v_gene: TRBV27; abundance: NA; j_gene: TRBJ1-1; d_gene: TRBD1; CDR3aa: CASRPGTGSTEAFF; CDR3nt: TGTGCCAGCAGGCCCGGGACAGGGAGCACTGAAGCTTTCTTT
v_gene: TRBV11-2; abundance: NA; j_gene: TRBJ2-7; d_gene: TRBD2; CDR3aa: CASSLDLAGGYEQYF; CDR3nt: TGTGCCAGCAGCTTAGATCTAGCGGGGGGTTACGAGCAGTACTTC
v_gene: TRBV10-3; abundance: NA; j_gene: TRBJ1-1; d_gene: TRBD1; CDR3aa: CAIGTGALNTEAFF; CDR3nt: TGTGCCATCGGGACAGGGGCCCTGAACACTGAAGCTTTCTTT
v_gene: TRBV5-8; abundance: NA; j_gene: TRBJ2-7; d_gene: NA; CDR3aa: CASNRRGTYEQYF; CDR3nt: TGTGCCAGCAACCGACGGGGGACCTACGAGCAGTACTTC
v_gene: TRBV28; abundance: NA; j_gene: TRBJ1-1; d_gene: NA; CDR3aa: CASSLPLGTRWSEAFF; CDR3nt: TGTGCCAGCAGTTTACCCCTCGGCACCCGATGGTCTGAAGCTTTCTTT
v_gene: TRBV27; abundance: NA; j_gene: TRBJ2-7; d_gene: TRBD1; CDR3aa: CASSLGQGNYEQYF; CDR3nt: TGTGCCAGCAGTTTGGGACAGGGGAATTACGAGCAGTACTTC
v_gene: TRBV7-2; abundance: once; j_gene: TRBJ1-4; d_gene: NA; CDR3aa: CASSPRGGWNEKLFF; CDR3nt: TGTGCCAGCAGCCCACGGGGGGGCTGGAATGAAAAACTGTTTTTT
v_gene: TRBV27; abundance: NA; j_gene: TRBJ1-5; d_gene: NA; CDR3aa: CASSLYGRDQPQHF; CDR3nt: TGTGCCAGCAGTTTATACGGCCGTGATCAGCCCCAGCATTTT
v_gene: TRBV28; abundance: NA; j_gene: TRBJ1-5; d_gene: NA; CDR3aa: CASSFTGSQPQHF; CDR3nt: TGTGCCAGCAGTTTTACAGGGTCACAGCCCCAGCATTTT
v_gene: TRBV27; abundance: NA; j_gene: TRBJ2-3; d_gene: TRBD2; CDR3aa: CASSFGGTTSTDTQYF; CDR3nt: TGTGCCAGCAGTTTCGGCGGGACTACTAGCACAGATACGCAGTATTTT
v_gene: TRBV28; abundance: NA; j_gene: TRBJ2-3; d_gene: NA; CDR3aa: CASRQRGARDTQYF; CDR3nt: TGTGCCAGCAGGCAAAGAGGGGCCAGGGATACGCAGTATTTT
v_gene: TRBV5-4; abundance: NA; j_gene: TRBJ1-1; d_gene: TRBD1; CDR3aa: CASSLAIGTGYTEAFF; CDR3nt: TGTGCCAGCAGCTTGGCCATTGGGACAGGGTACACTGAAGCTTTCTTT
v_gene: TRBV6-6; abundance: NA; j_gene: TRBJ2-5; d_gene: NA; CDR3aa: CASSASGYGTQYF; CDR3nt: TGTGCCAGCAGCGCATCAGGGTATGGGACCCAGTACTTC
v_gene: TRBV10-3; abundance: NA; j_gene: TRBJ2-7; d_gene: NA; CDR3aa: CAISEWDEQYF; CDR3nt: TGTGCCATCAGTGAGTGGGACGAGCAGTACTTC
v_gene: TRBV10-3; abundance: NA; j_gene: TRBJ1-2; d_gene: TRBD1; CDR3aa: CAINRGQGTNYGYTF; CDR3nt: TGTGCCATCAATCGGGGACAGGGGACTAACTATGGCTACACCTTC
v_gene: TRBV5-4; abundance: NA; j_gene: TRBJ2-5; d_gene: TRBD1; CDR3aa: CASSLLDRDQETQYF; CDR3nt: TGTGCCAGCAGCTTGTTGGACAGGGACCAAGAGACCCAGTACTTC